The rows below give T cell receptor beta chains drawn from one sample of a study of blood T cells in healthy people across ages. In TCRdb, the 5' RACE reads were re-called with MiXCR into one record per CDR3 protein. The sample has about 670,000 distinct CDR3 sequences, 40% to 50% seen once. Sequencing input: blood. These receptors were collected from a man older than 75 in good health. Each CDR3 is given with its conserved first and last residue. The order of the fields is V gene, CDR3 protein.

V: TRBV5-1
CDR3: CASSYRENSYNEQFF

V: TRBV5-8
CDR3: CASSNGLADLNYYNEQFF

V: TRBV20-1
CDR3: CSVQAGGGYGYTF

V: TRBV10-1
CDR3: CASSLPGPGAKNIQYF

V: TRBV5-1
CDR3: CASSERTGGCEQYF

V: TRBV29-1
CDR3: CSVEAGQAVFNYGYTF

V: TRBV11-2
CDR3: CASSLAFGGSYNEQFF

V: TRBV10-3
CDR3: CAISDRGEKGTDTQYF

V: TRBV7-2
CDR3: CASSPQGLAGVGANVLTF

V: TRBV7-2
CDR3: CASTLMGFTDTQYF

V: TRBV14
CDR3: CASSQVAGGNTQYF

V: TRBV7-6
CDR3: CASSRRDRADEQYF

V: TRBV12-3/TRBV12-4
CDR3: CVSKMDGETETQYF

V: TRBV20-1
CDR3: CSALGLAGASYEQYF

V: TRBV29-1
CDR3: CSVGVGPYTGELFF

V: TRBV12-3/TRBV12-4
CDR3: CASSPGPGQSYEQYF

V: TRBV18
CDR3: CASSTSTLSSYNEQFF

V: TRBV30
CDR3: CAWSVITSGQFF

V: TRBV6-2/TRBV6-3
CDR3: CASRRTGASREQYF

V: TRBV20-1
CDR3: CSARDSPGGVNQPQHF

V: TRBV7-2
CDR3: CASSLGSGLGRETQYF

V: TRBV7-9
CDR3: CASSPKGQPYNEQFF

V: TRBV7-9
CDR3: CASSLREGVTEAFF

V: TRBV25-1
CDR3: CAGAIPGRLDTQYF

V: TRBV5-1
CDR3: CASSLGTGALSEKLFF

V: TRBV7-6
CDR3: CASSLQLGSEQYF

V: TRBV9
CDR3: CASSVAADTSYEQYF

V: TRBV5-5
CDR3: CASSWGLAGGPKDTQYF

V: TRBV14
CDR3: CASSLTAGGPGNEQFF

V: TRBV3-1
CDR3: CASSQEGSGANGLTF

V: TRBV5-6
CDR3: CASSPREGLALSETQYF

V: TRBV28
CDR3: CASFGGGENTGELFF

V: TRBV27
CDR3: CASRNGGVGEQYF

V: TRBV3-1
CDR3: CASSQVRHPVDEQYF

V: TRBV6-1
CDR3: CASSLGRGGQDTQYF

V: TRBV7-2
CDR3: CASSAGGRYEQYF